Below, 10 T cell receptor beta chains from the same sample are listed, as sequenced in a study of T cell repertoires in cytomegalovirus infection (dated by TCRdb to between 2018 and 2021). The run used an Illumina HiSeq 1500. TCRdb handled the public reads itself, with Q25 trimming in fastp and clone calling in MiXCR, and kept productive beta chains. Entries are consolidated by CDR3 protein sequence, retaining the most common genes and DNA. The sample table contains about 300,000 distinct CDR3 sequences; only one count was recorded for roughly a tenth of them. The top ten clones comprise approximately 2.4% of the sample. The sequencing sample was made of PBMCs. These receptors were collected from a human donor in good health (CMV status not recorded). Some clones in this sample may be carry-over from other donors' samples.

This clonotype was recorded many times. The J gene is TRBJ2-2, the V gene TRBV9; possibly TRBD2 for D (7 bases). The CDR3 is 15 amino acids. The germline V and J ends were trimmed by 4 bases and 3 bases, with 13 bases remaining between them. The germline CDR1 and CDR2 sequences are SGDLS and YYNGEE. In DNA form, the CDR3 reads TGTGCCAGCAGCCCCCGGGGGGCGGACACCGGGGAGCTGTTTTTT. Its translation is CASSPRGADTGELFF.

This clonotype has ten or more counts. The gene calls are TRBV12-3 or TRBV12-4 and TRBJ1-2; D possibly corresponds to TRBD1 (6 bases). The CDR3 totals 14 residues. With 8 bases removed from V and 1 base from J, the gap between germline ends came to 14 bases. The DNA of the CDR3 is TGTGCCAGCCGGGACACCGGATATAACTATGGCTACACCTTC. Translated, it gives CASRDTGYNYGYTF.

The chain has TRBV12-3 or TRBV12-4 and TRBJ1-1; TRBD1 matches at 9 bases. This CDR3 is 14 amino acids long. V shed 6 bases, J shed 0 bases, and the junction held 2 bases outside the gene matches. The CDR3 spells CASRQGALNTEAFF. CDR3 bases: TGTGCCAGCAGACAGGGGGCGCTGAACACTGAAGCTTTCTTT.

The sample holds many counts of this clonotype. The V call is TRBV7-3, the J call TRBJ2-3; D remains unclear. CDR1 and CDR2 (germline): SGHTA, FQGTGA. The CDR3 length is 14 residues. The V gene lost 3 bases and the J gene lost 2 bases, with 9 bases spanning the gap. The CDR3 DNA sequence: TGTGCCAGCAGCTTCTCGCGGAACACAGATACGCAGTATTTT. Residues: CASSFSRNTDTQYF.

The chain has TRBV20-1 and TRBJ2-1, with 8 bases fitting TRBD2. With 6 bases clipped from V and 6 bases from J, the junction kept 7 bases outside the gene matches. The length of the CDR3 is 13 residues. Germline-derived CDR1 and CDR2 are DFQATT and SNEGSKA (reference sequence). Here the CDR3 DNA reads TGCAGTGCCCTGGGACTAGGGGGCAATGAGCAGTTCTTC. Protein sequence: CSALGLGGNEQFF.

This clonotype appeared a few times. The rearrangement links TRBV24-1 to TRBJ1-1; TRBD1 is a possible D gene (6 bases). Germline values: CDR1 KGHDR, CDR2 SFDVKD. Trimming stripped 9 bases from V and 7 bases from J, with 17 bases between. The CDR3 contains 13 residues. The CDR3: CATRGRGASEAFF. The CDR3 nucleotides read TGTGCCACCCGGGGCAGGGGAGCCAGTGAAGCTTTCTTT.

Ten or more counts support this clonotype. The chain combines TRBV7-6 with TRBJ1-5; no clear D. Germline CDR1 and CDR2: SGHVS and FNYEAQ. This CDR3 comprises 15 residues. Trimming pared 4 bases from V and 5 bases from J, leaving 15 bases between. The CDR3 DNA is TGTGCCAGCAGCTCCACGCGGGCATCGGATCAGCCCCAGCATTTT. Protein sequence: CASSSTRASDQPQHF. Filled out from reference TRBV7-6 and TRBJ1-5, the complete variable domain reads GAGVSQSPRYKVTKRGQDVALRCDPISGHVSLYWYRQALGQGPEFLTYFNYEAQQDKSGLPNDRFSAERPEGSISTLTIQRTEQRDSAMYRCASSSTRASDQPQHFGDGTRLSIL.

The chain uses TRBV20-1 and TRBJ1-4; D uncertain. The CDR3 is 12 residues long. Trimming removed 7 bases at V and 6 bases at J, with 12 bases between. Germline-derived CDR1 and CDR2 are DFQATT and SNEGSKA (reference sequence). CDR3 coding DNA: TGCAGTGGAGGGTCCCGGTATGAAAAACTGTTTTTT. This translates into CSGGSRYEKLFF.

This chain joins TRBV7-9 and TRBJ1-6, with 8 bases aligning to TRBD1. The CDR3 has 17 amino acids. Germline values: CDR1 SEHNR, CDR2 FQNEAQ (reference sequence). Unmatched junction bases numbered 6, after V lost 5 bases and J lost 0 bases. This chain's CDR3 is CASSGDRSSSYNSPLHF. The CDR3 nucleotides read TGTGCCAGCAGCGGGGACAGGTCGAGCTCCTATAATTCACCCCTCCACTTT.

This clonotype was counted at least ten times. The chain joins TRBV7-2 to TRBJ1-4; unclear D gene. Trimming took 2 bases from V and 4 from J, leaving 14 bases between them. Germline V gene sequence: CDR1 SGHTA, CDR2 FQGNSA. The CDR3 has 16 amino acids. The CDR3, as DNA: TGTGCCAGCAGCTTAAAAGCCCTAGCCTTTAATGAAAAACTGTTTTTT. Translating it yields CASSLKALAFNEKLFF.